The 23 T cell receptor beta chains reported below all come from one sample, sequenced in a study of blood T cells in healthy people across ages (dated by TCRdb to between 2015 and 2016). The library was built by means of 5' RACE. Data came from an Illumina HiSeq 2500. A second about 7 to 12 cycle PCR used a sample-barcoded 5' primer and a J-beta primer mix. Starting from the raw public reads, TCRdb applied fastp trimming at Q25, assembled clones with MiXCR and retained in-frame beta chains. One record per CDR3 amino acid sequence lists the most common genes and DNA. Here the sample has fewer than 1.5 million distinct CDR3 sequences; 42% occur a single time. Together, the top ten hold under 8% of the sample. Sequencing was performed on blood. These receptors originate from a woman aged 18-35 years in good health.

About this clonotype: A read error may produce the germline difference seen at one junction end. The chain couples TRBV27 to TRBJ2-6; D may correspond to TRBD1 or TRBD2 (5 bases each). Germline values: CDR1 MNHEY, CDR2 SMNVEV (reference sequence). The CDR3 spans 18 residues. The CDR3 is CASSPHRGASLGANILTF. Written as DNA, the CDR3 is TGTGCCAGCAGTCCCCATCGGGGAGCCTCCCTCGGGGCCAACATCCTGACTTTC.

V is TRBV4-2 and J is TRBJ2-3; a weak D match, TRBD2 (6 bases). The V end lost 0 bases, the J end lost 2 bases, and 12 bases lay between the germline ends. The CDR3 totals 16 residues. Per the germline V gene, CDR1 is LGHNA and CDR2 is YNFKEQ. CDR3: CASSQDWASATDTQYF. The CDR3 DNA is TGTGCCAGCAGCCAAGATTGGGCTAGCGCCACAGATACGCAGTATTTT.

In this sample, this clonotype turned up a few times. This chain joins TRBV7-2 and TRBJ2-7, with TRBD2 identical over 9 bases. After removal of 0 bases from V and 7 bases from J, the junction contained 4 bases not matched to a gene. This CDR3 region has 14 residues. CDR1 and CDR2 (germline): SGHTA, FQGNSA. CDR3 DNA sequence: TGTGCCAGCAGCTTAGCGGATGCGGGGGGGGAGCAGTACTTC. Its protein is CASSLADAGGEQYF. The whole variable domain, filled in from reference TRBV7-2 and TRBJ2-7, reads GAGVSQSPSNKVTEKGKDVELRCDPISGHTALYWYRQSLGQGLEFLIYFQGNSAPDKSGLPSDRFSAERTGGSVSTLTIQRTQQEDSAVYLCASSLADAGGEQYFGPGTRLTVT.

The V call is TRBV12-3 or TRBV12-4, the J call TRBJ1-4, with 12 nucleotides matching TRBD1. Trimming cost V 3 bases and J 10 bases; bases outside gene matches: 9. This CDR3 is 16 amino acids long. The CDR3 DNA follows: TGTGCCAGCAGTTTTGGGACAGGGGGCTTTCGGGGAAAACTGTTTTTT. Translated: CASSFGTGGFRGKLFF.

The CDR3 reads CASSIGTSGSTDTQYF. The DNA for the CDR3 is TGCGCCAGCAGCATCGGGACTAGCGGGAGCACAGATACGCAGTATTTT. The genes are TRBV5-1 and TRBJ2-3, with 12 nucleotides matching TRBD2. CDR1 is SGHRS and CDR2 is YFSETQ in the germline V gene. Trimming removed 4 bases from V and 0 bases from J; junction bases left unmatched: 3. CDR3 length: 16 residues.

Only a few counts were recorded for this clonotype. One end of the junction does not line up with germline, which may come from a read error. J is TRBJ2-7 and V is TRBV5-1; D possibly corresponds to TRBD1 (6 bases). The germline CDR1 and CDR2 sequences are SGHRS and YFSETQ. The CDR3 runs to 14 residues. CDR3 sequence reads: CASSFGDTSYEQYF. The CDR3 DNA sequence: TGTGCCAGCAGTTTCGGGGACACATCATACGAGCAGTACTTC.

This sequence joins TRBV12-3 or TRBV12-4 and TRBJ2-1, with 8 nucleotides matching TRBD2. The CDR3 is made up of 17 amino acids. V dropped 7 bases and J dropped 4; count of bases not matched to a gene: 15. The CDR3 DNA sequence: TGTGCCAGCACCCGGACTAAAGCGGGGGCCCTATACAATGAGCAGTTCTTC. It yields the protein CASTRTKAGALYNEQFF.

The CDR3 sequence is CASSVEVRGPGETQYF. The CDR3 DNA reads as TGTGCCAGCAGCGTAGAAGTCCGGGGGCCAGGAGAGACCCAGTACTTC. The chain joins TRBV9 to TRBJ2-5; D assignment may be TRBD1 or TRBD2 (6 bases each). The germline V gene encodes CDR1 SGDLS and CDR2 YYNGEE. This CDR3 region has 16 residues. Between the trimmed V and J ends, which lost 0 bases and 4 bases, there was a span of 16 bases.

The V gene is TRBV30, the J gene TRBJ2-7, with 7 bases aligning to TRBD1. Looked up from germline, CDR1 is GTSNPN and CDR2 is SVGIG (reference sequence). V lost 3 bases to trimming and J lost 2 bases; unmatched junction nucleotides: 1. The CDR3 runs to 12 residues. The CDR3 coding sequence is TGTGCCTGGAGGACAGGGCCCTACGAGCAGTACTTC. It is translated as CAWRTGPYEQYF.

The chain employs TRBV5-4 and TRBJ2-7, with 11 positions matching TRBD1. The CDR3 runs 14 residues. V gave up 10 bases and J gave up 1 base; unmatched junction bases: 7. Germline lookup yields CDR1 SGHNT and CDR2 YYREEE (reference sequence). CDR3 in DNA: TGTGCCGGGACCCGGGACAGGGGGTCCTACGAGCAGTACTTC. It yields the protein CAGTRDRGSYEQYF.

This clonotype was seen a few times. V and J are TRBV5-1 and TRBJ1-3; D possibly corresponds to TRBD1 (6 bases). This CDR3 has 12 residues. V was cut by 6 bases and J by 3 bases, with 7 bases left in between. Germline CDR1 SGHRS, CDR2 YFSETQ. Here the CDR3 DNA reads TGCGCCAGCACAGGGGATGGAAACACCATATATTTT. Amino acid sequence: CASTGDGNTIYF.

This clonotype was found a few times. This sequence joins TRBV5-1 and TRBJ2-7, with TRBD1 matching over 8 bases. The CDR3 is made up of 14 amino acids. The V segment lost 5 bases and the J segment 4 bases; nucleotides outside the gene matches: 8. Per germline, CDR1 SGHRS and CDR2 YFSETQ. CDR3 DNA sequence: TGCGCCAGCAGTTCCCGGACAGGGAAATACGAGCAGTACTTC. Its translation is CASSSRTGKYEQYF.

This clonotype was observed a few times. The chain links TRBV20-1 to TRBJ1-1; a weak D match, TRBD1 (5 bases). Between the trimmed V and J ends, which lost 3 bases and 3 bases, there was a span of 11 bases. This CDR3 is built from 13 residues. CDR1 is DFQATT, CDR2 SNEGSKA, per germline (reference sequence). The CDR3 DNA reads as TGCAGTGCTAGCCTTGGGGGGTACACTGAAGCTTTCTTT. The encoded protein is CSASLGGYTEAFF.

V and J are TRBV20-1 and TRBJ2-1; 7 bases are a match to TRBD2. CDR3 length: 14 residues. J was trimmed by 4 bases and V by 6 bases; bases with no gene match: 9. Germline V CDR1 and CDR2: DFQATT, SNEGSKA (reference sequence). The CDR3 protein is CSAAGSDTYNEQFF. For the CDR3, the DNA is TGCAGTGCAGCGGGGAGCGACACGTACAATGAGCAGTTCTTC.

The chain is built from TRBV20-1 and TRBJ2-5; TRBD2 aligns across 12 bases. J gave up 0 bases and V 5 bases, and 7 bases lay outside the gene matches. Germline loops: CDR1 DFQATT, CDR2 SNEGSKA (reference sequence). The CDR3 is 16 residues long. The DNA for the CDR3 is TGCAGTGCTGTAAACGGACTAGCGGGAAACCAAGAGACCCAGTACTTC. Protein sequence: CSAVNGLAGNQETQYF.

The V gene is TRBV3-1, the J gene TRBJ1-2, with 9 bases identical to TRBD1. This CDR3 is built from 16 residues. Germline V CDR1 and CDR2: LGHDT, YNNKEL (reference sequence). Unmatched junction bases numbered 9, after V lost 3 bases and J lost 4 bases. CDR3 nucleotides: TGTGCCAGCAGCCAGCCCAAGGGACAGGGAACCTATGGCTACACCTTC. Translated, it gives CASSQPKGQGTYGYTF.

The gene calls are TRBV4-1 and TRBJ2-5, with D possibly matching TRBD2 (5 bases). The J call may not be correct, given that the DNA end is closer to TRBJ2-7. In germline, CDR1 is MGHRA, CDR2 YSYEKL. The CDR3 contains 14 residues. CDR3: CASSPTRGLGEQYF. The CDR3 bases are TGCGCCAGCAGCCCTACCCGGGGTCTGGGCGAGCAGTACTTC.

The CDR3 sequence: CASSLSLTTGGETQYF. The CDR3 nucleotides are TGCGCCAGCAGCCTTTCCTTAACAACAGGGGGAGAGACCCAGTACTTC. This rearrangement joins TRBV5-1 to TRBJ2-5; 8 bases are shared with TRBD1. V was clipped by 4 bases and J by 4 bases; unmatched bases: 12. The CDR3 is made up of 16 amino acids. Germline V gene lookup returns CDR1 SGHRS and CDR2 YFSETQ.

This chain links TRBV20-1 with TRBJ2-3, with TRBD2 matching over 11 bases. This CDR3 region has 15 residues. V lost 4 bases to trimming and J lost 4 bases; unmatched junction nucleotides: 7. CDR1 and CDR2 from the germline V gene are DFQATT and SNEGSKA (reference sequence). This CDR3 is CSAIMTSGKADTQYF. DNA for the CDR3: TGCAGTGCTATCATGACTAGCGGGAAGGCAGATACGCAGTATTTT.

This clonotype was seen only once. The chain uses TRBV12-3 or TRBV12-4 and TRBJ2-1; TRBD2 might be the D (6 bases). V lost 3 bases and J lost 2, with 17 bases in between. This CDR3 comprises 17 residues. CDR3 bases: TGTGCCAGCAGTTTGAAGGCGGGACCCTTTGCCTACAATGAGCAGTTCTTC. Its protein product is CASSLKAGPFAYNEQFF.

With respect to this clonotype: A much more abundant neighbour one base away suggests this may be a read error. The chain joins TRBV7-9 to TRBJ2-5; D is uncertain. Trimming removed 5 bases at V and 11 bases at J, with 21 bases between. The CDR3 contains 14 residues. From germline, CDR1 is SEHNR and CDR2 FQNEAQ (reference sequence). CDR3 amino acids: CASSPQVGSSEQYF. The DNA of the CDR3 is TGTGCCAGCAGCCCTCAGGTTGGATCGTCTGAGCAGTACTTC.

The chain is built from TRBV5-1 and TRBJ2-5; possible D gene TRBD1, 6 bases. CDR1 and CDR2 (germline): SGHRS, YFSETQ. Deletions cut 2 bases from V and 3 bases from J, with 11 bases between. The CDR3 is 14 residues long. For the CDR3, the DNA is TGCGCCAGCAGCTTAGGGACATTAAAAGAGACCCAGTACTTC. Translated, it gives CASSLGTLKETQYF.

J is TRBJ2-3 and V is TRBV10-3; D could derive from TRBD1 or TRBD2 (5 bases each). The length of the CDR3 is 15 residues. V was cut by 0 bases and J by 1 base, with 8 bases left in between. Per germline, CDR1 ENHRY and CDR2 SYGVKD. CDR3 sequence (DNA): TGTGCCATCAGTGAGTCGGGGACCGGCACAGATACGCAGTATTTT. It encodes CAISESGTGTDTQYF.